Listed below are T cell receptor beta chains from one sample, sequenced in a study of blood T cell repertoires in COVID-19. The assay was immunoSEQ multiplex PCR, and TCRdb's table has in-frame clones only and misses some. Counted here are fewer than 250,000 clones, around four fifths occurring once; the ten biggest clones make up over 9.5%. Specimen: peripheral blood. The receptors derive from a woman older than 75 with COVID-19, enrolled during active disease. Each CDR3 is given with its conserved first and last residue. Each record gives: J gene, CDR3 length, V gene, CDR3 protein.

TRBJ1-2,14,TRBV5-1,CASSLPQVNYGYTF
TRBJ1-5,21,TRBV28,CASSRKPAGSGDFVGNQPQHF
TRBJ1-1,15,TRBV18,CASSPRASPNTEAFF
TRBJ2-2,14,TRBV6-6,CASRETGGDGELFF
TRBJ2-2,15,TRBV4-2,CASSQQTGNTGELFF
TRBJ1-2,16,TRBV5-1,CASSLAGGASLYGYTF
TRBJ1-4,15,TRBV9,CASSAFGQSNEKLFF
TRBJ2-2,14,TRBV11-2,CAIREGMNTGELFF
TRBJ1-5,14,TRBV6-5,CASSYREGNQPQHF
TRBJ1-1,16,TRBV2,CASSETGVSTNTEAFF
TRBJ1-1,15,TRBV6-2/TRBV6-3,CASSSQGARNTEAFF
TRBJ1-3,15,TRBV11-2,CASSLGTYSGNTIYF
TRBJ1-6,16,TRBV4-2,CASSQDRAGPFSPLHF
TRBJ1-6,16,TRBV18,CASSPPGQGPNSPLHF
TRBJ2-6,15,TRBV3-1/TRBV3-2,CASSEAGTGANVLTF
TRBJ2-1,15,TRBV7-2,CASRPRGGPFDEQFF
TRBJ2-5,16,TRBV18,CASSRGQGALEKTQYF
TRBJ1-5,15,TRBV5-1,CASRPDGARNQPQHF
TRBJ1-1,13,TRBV5-1,CASNGQGDTEAFF
TRBJ2-5,14,TRBV19,CASSIMGQGETQYF
TRBJ2-2,16,TRBV5-1,CASSSTSGGSFGELFF
TRBJ2-1,15,TRBV5-1,CASSSLAGGYNEQFF